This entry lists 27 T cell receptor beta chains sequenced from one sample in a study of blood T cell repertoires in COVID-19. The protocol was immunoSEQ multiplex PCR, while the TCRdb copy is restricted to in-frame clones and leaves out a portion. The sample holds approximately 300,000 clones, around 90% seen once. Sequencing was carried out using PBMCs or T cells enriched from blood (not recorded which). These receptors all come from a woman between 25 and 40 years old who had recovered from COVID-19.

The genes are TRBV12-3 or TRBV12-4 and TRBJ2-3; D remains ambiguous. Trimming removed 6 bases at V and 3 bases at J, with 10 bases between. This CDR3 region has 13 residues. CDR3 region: CASSQLLTDTQYF. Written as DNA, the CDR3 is TGTGCCAGCAGCCAATTACTTACAGATACGCAGTATTTT.

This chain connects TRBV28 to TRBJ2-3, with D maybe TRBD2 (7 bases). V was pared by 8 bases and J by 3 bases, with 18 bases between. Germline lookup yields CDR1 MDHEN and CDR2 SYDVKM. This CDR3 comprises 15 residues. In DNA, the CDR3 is TGTGCCAGCCAAAATGGGGGGGGGCGGACAGATACGCAGTATTTT. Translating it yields CASQNGGGRTDTQYF.

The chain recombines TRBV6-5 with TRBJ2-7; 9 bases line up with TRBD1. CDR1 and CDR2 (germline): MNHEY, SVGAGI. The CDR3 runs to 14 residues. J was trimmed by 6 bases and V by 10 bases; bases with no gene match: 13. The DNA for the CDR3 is TGTGCCACCCAGCCCCCGGACAGGGGAGGCGAGCAGTACTTC. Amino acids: CATQPPDRGGEQYF.

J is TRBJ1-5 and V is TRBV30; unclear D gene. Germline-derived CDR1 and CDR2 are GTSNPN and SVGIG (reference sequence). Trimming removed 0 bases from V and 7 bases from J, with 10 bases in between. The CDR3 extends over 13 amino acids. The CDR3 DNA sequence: TGTGCCTGGAGTGTAAACCCCGGGCAGCCCCAGCATTTT. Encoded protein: CAWSVNPGQPQHF.

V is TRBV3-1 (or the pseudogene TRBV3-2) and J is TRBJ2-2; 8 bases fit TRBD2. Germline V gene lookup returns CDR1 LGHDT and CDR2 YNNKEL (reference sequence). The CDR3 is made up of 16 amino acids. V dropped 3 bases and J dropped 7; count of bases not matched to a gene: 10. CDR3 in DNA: TGTGCCAGCAGCCATCCTGCGGGGGGACTTGGCGGGGAGCTGTTTTTT. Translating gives CASSHPAGGLGGELFF.

The CDR3 sequence is CASSPGQGGNSPLHF. The CDR3 bases are TGTGCCAGCTCCCCCGGACAGGGCGGTAATTCACCCCTCCACTTT. This sequence joins TRBV9 and TRBJ1-6; 8 bases are a match to TRBD1. V dropped 7 bases and J dropped 6; count of bases not matched to a gene: 9. There are 15 residues in the CDR3. Germline V gene sequence: CDR1 SGDLS, CDR2 YYNGEE.

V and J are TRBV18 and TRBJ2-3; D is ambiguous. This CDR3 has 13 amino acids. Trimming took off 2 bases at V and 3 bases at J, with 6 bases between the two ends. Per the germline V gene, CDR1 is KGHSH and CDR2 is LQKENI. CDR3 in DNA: TGTGCCAGCTCACCATTAATAACAGATACGCAGTATTTT. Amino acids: CASSPLITDTQYF.

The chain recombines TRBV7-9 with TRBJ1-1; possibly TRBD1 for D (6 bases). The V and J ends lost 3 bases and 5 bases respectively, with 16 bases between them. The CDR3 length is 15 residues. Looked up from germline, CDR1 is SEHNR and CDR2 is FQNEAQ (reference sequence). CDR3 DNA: TGTGCCAGCAGCTTTGAGGGGGATTTAAGGACTGAAGCTTTCTTT. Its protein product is CASSFEGDLRTEAFF.

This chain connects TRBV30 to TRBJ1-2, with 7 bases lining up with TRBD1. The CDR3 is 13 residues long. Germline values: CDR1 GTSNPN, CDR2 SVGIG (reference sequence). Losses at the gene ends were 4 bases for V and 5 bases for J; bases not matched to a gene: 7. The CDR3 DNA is TGTGCCTGGACTCCAGACAGGGTTTATGGCTACACCTTC. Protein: CAWTPDRVYGYTF.

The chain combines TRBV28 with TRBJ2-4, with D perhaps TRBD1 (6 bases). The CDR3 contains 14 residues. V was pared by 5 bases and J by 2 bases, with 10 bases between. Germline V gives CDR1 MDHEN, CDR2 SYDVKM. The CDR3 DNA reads TGTGCCAGCAGTAAACAGGGTTCCAAAAACATTCAGTACTTC. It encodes CASSKQGSKNIQYF.

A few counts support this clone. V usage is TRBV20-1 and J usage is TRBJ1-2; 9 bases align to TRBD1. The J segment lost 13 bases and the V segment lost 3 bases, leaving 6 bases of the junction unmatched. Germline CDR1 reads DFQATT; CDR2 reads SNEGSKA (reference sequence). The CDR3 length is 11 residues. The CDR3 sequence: CSASGQGPRTF. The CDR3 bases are TGCAGTGCTAGCGGACAGGGGCCCCGCACCTTC.

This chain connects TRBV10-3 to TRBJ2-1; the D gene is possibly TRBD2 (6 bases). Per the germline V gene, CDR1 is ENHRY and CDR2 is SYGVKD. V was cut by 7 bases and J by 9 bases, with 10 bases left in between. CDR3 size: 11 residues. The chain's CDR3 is CAINNGGEQFF. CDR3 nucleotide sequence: TGTGCCATCAACAACGGGGGTGAGCAGTTCTTC.

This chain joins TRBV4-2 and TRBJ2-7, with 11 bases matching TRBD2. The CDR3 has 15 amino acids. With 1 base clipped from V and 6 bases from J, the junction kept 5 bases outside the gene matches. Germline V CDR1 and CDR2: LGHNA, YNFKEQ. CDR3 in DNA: TGTGCCAGCAGCCAAGGACTAGCGGGACTTCTCGAGCAGTACTTC. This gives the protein CASSQGLAGLLEQYF.

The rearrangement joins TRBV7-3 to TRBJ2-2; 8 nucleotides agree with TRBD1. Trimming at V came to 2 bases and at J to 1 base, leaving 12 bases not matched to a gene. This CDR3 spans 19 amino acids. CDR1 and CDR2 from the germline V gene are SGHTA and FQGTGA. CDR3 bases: TGTGCCAGCAGCTTATTCGGAGGACAGGGAAGGCGGAACACCGGGGAGCTGTTTTTT. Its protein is CASSLFGGQGRRNTGELFF.

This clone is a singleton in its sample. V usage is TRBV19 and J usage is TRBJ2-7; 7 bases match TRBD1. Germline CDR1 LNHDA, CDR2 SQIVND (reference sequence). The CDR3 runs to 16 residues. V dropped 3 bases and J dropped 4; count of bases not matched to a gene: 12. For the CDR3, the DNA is TGTGCCAGTAGTATTTCGGCCCTGGGGACAGCTTACGAGCAGTACTTC. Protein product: CASSISALGTAYEQYF.

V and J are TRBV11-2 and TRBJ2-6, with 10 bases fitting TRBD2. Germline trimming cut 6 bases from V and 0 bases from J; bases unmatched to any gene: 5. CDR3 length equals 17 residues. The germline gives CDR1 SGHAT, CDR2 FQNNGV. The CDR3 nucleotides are TGTGCCAGCAGAATAGCGGGGGGAAGCTCTGGGGCCAACGTCCTGACTTTC. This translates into CASRIAGGSSGANVLTF.

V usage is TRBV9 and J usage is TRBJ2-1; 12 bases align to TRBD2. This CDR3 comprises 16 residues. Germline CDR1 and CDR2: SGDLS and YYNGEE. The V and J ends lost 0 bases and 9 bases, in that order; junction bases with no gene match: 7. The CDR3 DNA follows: TGTGCCAGCAGCGTAGTATCTAGCGGGGGGGTCGGTGAGCAGTTCTTC. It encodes CASSVVSSGGVGEQFF.

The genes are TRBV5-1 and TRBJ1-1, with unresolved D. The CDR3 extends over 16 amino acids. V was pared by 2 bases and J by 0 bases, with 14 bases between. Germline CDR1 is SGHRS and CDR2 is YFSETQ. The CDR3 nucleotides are TGCGCCAGCAGCTTTGGAGACGGATTTATGAACACTGAAGCTTTCTTT. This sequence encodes CASSFGDGFMNTEAFF.

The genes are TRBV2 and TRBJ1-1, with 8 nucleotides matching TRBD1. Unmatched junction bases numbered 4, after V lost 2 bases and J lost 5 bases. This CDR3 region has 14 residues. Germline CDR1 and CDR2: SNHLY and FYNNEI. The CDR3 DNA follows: TGTGCCAGCAGTGAACAGGGGGCGCAAACTGAAGCTTTCTTT. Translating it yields CASSEQGAQTEAFF.

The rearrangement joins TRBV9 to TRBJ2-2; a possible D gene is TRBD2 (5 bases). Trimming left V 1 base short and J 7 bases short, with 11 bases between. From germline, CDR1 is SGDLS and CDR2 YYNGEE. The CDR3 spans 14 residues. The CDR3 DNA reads TGTGCCAGCAGCGTACGGAGTGGGAGCGGGGAGCTGTTTTTT. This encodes CASSVRSGSGELFF.

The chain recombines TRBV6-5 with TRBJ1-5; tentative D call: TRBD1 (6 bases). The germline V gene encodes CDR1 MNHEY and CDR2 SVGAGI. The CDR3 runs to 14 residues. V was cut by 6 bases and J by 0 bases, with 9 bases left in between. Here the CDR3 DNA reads TGTGCCAGCAGGACAGGTCATAGCAATCAGCCCCAGCATTTT. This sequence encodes CASRTGHSNQPQHF.

The CDR3 loop is CSVDAGFDRNTEAFF. DNA of the CDR3: TGCAGCGTTGACGCCGGATTTGACAGGAACACTGAAGCTTTCTTT. The chain combines TRBV29-1 with TRBJ1-1; the D gene is possibly TRBD1 (5 bases). V lost 3 bases to trimming and J lost 1 base, with 15 bases between them. The V gene's germline CDR1 is SQVTM and CDR2 ANQGSEA. The CDR3 spans 15 residues.

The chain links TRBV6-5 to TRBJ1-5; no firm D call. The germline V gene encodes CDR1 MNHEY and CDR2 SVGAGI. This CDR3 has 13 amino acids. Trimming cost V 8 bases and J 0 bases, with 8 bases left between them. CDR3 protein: CASGTYSNQPQHF. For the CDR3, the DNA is TGTGCCAGCGGTACTTATAGCAATCAGCCCCAGCATTTT.

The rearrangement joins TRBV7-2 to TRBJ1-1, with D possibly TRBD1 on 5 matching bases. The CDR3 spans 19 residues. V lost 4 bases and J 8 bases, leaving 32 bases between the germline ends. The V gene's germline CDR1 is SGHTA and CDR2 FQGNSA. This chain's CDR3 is CASSSEGRAGPVGRTEAFF. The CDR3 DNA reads TGTGCCAGCAGCTCGGAGGGTCGGGCAGGGCCCGTGGGTAGAACCGAAGCTTTCTTT.

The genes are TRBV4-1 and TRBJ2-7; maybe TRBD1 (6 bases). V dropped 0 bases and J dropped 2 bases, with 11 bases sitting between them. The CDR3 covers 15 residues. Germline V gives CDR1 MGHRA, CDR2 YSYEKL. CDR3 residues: CASSQDPGHPYEQYF. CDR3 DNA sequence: TGCGCCAGCAGCCAAGATCCGGGACACCCCTACGAGCAGTACTTC.

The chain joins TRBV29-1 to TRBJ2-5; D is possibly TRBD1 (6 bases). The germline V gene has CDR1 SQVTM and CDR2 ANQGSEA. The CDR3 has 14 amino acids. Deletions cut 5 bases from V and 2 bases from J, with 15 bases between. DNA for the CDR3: TGCAGCGTTCAGGGGACCCACCGGCAAGAGACCCAGTACTTC. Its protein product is CSVQGTHRQETQYF.

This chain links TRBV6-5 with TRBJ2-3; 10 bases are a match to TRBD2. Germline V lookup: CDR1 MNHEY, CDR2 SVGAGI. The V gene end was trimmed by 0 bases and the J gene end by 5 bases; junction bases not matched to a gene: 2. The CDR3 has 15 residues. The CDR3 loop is CASSYSPSGRDTQYF. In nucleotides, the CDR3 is TGTGCCAGCAGTTACTCGCCTAGCGGGAGAGATACGCAGTATTTT.